The rows below give T cell receptor beta chains drawn from one sample of a study of blood T cell repertoires in COVID-19. The assay was immunoSEQ multiplex PCR, and TCRdb's table has in-frame clones only and misses some. The sample carries just over 150,000 clones, 65% to 90% recorded once. Specimen: peripheral blood. The receptor source for this set is a woman aged 40 to 50 with COVID-19, enrolled during active disease. Each CDR3 is given with its conserved first and last residue. Each record gives: D gene, clone size, V gene, J gene, CDR3 DNA, CDR3 protein. A D gene is named only where the DNA matches it firmly. Size tells how often a clone was seen (once, few, many) or the class of an expanded clone, and some rows leave it out.

d_call: NA; clone_size: few; v_call: TRBV28; j_call: TRBJ2-3; cdr3_nt: TGTGCCAGCAGTTTATGGGAGGGGGCCGGCACAGATACGCAGTATTTT; cdr3_aa: CASSLWEGAGTDTQYF
d_call: TRBD1; clone_size: once; v_call: TRBV6-5; j_call: TRBJ1-2; cdr3_nt: TGTGCCAGCAGTTTAGGGACAGGGTTCTATGGCTACACCTTC; cdr3_aa: CASSLGTGFYGYTF
d_call: TRBD2; clone_size: NA; v_call: TRBV25-1; j_call: TRBJ2-3; cdr3_nt: TGTGCCAGCAGGGAGCGGGGGGATCCGACAGATACGCAGTATTTT; cdr3_aa: CASRERGDPTDTQYF
d_call: TRBD1; clone_size: NA; v_call: TRBV3-1/TRBV3-2; j_call: TRBJ1-2; cdr3_nt: TGTGCCAGCAGCCAGAGACAGGGGGGCTATGGCTACACCTTC; cdr3_aa: CASSQRQGGYGYTF
d_call: TRBD2; clone_size: NA; v_call: TRBV7-6; j_call: TRBJ2-7; cdr3_nt: TGTGCCAGCAGCTCCGAGCGGGAGGGCCACGAGCAGTACTTC; cdr3_aa: CASSSEREGHEQYF
d_call: NA; clone_size: NA; v_call: TRBV5-6; j_call: TRBJ1-6; cdr3_nt: TGTGCCAGCCGCTTATACAGGGTTGATTCACCCCTCCACTTT; cdr3_aa: CASRLYRVDSPLHF
d_call: NA; clone_size: NA; v_call: TRBV18; j_call: TRBJ2-7; cdr3_nt: TGTGCCAGCTCACGGACCCAGGGGAACGAGCAGTACTTC; cdr3_aa: CASSRTQGNEQYF
d_call: NA; clone_size: NA; v_call: TRBV18; j_call: TRBJ2-5; cdr3_nt: TGTGCCAGCTCACCGGAGAAAATCCAAGAGACCCAGTACTTC; cdr3_aa: CASSPEKIQETQYF
d_call: TRBD1; clone_size: few; v_call: TRBV5-6; j_call: TRBJ1-6; cdr3_nt: TGTGCCAGCAGGAGCCGGGACAGGGGTTCCTATAATTCACCCCTCCACTTT; cdr3_aa: CASRSRDRGSYNSPLHF
d_call: TRBD1; clone_size: NA; v_call: TRBV3-1/TRBV3-2; j_call: TRBJ1-2; cdr3_nt: TGTGCCAGCAGCCAAACCCAGGGGGCGCGTAATGGCTACACCTTC; cdr3_aa: CASSQTQGARNGYTF
d_call: NA; clone_size: NA; v_call: TRBV11-3; j_call: TRBJ1-2; cdr3_nt: TGTGCCAGCAGCTTAATCCGGGGGAAAGGCTACACCTTC; cdr3_aa: CASSLIRGKGYTF
d_call: TRBD1; clone_size: NA; v_call: TRBV20-1; j_call: TRBJ2-7; cdr3_nt: TGCAGTGCTAGTGACAGGGGTACCTACGAGCAGTACTTC; cdr3_aa: CSASDRGTYEQYF
d_call: TRBD2; clone_size: NA; v_call: TRBV7-2; j_call: TRBJ2-1; cdr3_nt: TGTGCCAGCAGCTTAGAAGGGACTAGCGACTACAATGAGCAGTTCTTC; cdr3_aa: CASSLEGTSDYNEQFF
d_call: NA; clone_size: NA; v_call: TRBV7-2; j_call: TRBJ1-3; cdr3_nt: TGTGCCAGCAGCTTAGTGGGCAGCACTGGAAACACCATATATTTT; cdr3_aa: CASSLVGSTGNTIYF
d_call: NA; clone_size: NA; v_call: TRBV3-1/TRBV3-2; j_call: TRBJ1-5; cdr3_nt: TGTGCCAGCAGCCAGGGGGGGGGTAATCAGCCCCAGCATTTT; cdr3_aa: CASSQGGGNQPQHF